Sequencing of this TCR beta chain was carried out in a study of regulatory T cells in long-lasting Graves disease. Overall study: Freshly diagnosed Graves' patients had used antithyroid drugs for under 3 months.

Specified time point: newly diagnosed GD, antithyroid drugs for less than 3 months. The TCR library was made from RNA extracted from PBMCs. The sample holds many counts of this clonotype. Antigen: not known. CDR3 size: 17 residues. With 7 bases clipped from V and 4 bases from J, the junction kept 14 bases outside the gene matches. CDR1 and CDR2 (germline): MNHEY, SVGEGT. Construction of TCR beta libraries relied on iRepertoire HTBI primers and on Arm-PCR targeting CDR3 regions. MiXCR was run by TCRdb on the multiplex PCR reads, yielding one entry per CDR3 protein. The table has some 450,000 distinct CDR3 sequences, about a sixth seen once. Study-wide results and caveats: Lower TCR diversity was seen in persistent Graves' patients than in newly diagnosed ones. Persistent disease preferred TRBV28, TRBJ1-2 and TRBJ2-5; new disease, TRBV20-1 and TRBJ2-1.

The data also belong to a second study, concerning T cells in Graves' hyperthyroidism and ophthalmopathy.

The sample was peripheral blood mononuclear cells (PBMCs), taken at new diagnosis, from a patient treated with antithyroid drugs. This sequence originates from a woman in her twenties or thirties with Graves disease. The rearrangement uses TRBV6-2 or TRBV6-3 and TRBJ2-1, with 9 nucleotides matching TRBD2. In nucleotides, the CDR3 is TGTGCCAGCACCCCATTGACTAGCGGAAGGGGGTACAATGAGCAGTTCTTC. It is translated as CASTPLTSGRGYNEQFF.